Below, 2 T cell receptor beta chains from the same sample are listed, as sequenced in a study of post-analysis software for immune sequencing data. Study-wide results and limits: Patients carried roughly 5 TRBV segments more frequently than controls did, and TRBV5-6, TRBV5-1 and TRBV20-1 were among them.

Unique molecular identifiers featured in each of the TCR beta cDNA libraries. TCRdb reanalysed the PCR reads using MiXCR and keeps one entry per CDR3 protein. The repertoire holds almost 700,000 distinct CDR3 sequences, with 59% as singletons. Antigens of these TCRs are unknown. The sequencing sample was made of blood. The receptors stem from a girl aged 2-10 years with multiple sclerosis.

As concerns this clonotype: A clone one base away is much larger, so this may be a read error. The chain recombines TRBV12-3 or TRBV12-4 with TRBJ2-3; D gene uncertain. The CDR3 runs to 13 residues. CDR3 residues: CASSPGRADAQYF. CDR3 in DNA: TGTGCCAGCAGCCCGGGCCGGGCAGATGCGCAGTATTTT.

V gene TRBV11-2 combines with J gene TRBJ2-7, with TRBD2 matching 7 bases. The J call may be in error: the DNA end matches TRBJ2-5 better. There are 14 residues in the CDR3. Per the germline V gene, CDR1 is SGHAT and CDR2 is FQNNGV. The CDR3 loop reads CASSLRLAVETQYF. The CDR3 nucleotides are TGTGCCAGCAGCTTAAGGCTAGCGGTCGAGACCCAGTACTTC.